This T cell receptor (beta chain) was found in a study of PD-L1 blockade in urothelial cancer. Study as a whole: Beginning in about 2014, patients received atezolizumab, given as 1,200 mg intravenously every 3 weeks. Timepoints chosen for blood analysis were 3 weeks (second dose) and 6 weeks after treatment start.

Overall study findings and caveats: Tumor-linked clones in blood grew more by 3 weeks in durable-benefit patients.

Time point noted: peripheral blood 6 weeks after treatment start. The cohort comprised individuals with locally advanced or metastatic urothelial carcinoma. Per the germline V gene, CDR1 is SSHAT and CDR2 is FNYEAQ (reference sequence). The CDR3 is made up of 16 amino acids. Regarding this clone: Its antigen remains unidentified. The junction does not match germline at one end; this may be a read error.

Here immunoSEQ multiplex PCR was the method, and the copy in TCRdb shows in-frame clones only, minus some. The table records around 21,000 clones, around 83% of them present only once. This TCR was recovered from a man between 50 and 59 years old with urothelial cancer. The input for sequencing was PBMCs, taken around atezolizumab (anti-PD-L1) treatment. The V and J genes are TRBV7-7 and TRBJ2-1, with TRBD2 matching over 9 bases. The CDR3 is CASSLAAGGAYNEQFF. The CDR3 DNA reads TGTGCTAGCAGCTTAGCTGCGGGAGGGGCCTACAATGAGCAGTTCTTC.